Listed here are 29 T cell receptor beta chains from one sample, sequenced in a study of OX40 agonist ivuxolimab in advanced cancers. Produced via immunoSEQ multiplex PCR; TCRdb's table is partial and in-frame only. The sample yields about 90,000 clones, around 89% seen once. Sequenced here: CD4+ or CD8+ T cells sorted from blood, sampled in a trial of the OX40 agonist ivuxolimab. Every receptor here comes from an adult with an advanced solid tumor such as melanoma, head and neck, liver or kidney cancer.

The V gene is TRBV5-4, the J gene TRBJ2-1; the match to TRBD2 covers 7 bases. Germline V gene data show CDR1 as SGHNT and CDR2 as YYREEE (reference sequence). This CDR3 has 14 residues. V shed 4 bases and J 12 bases; nucleotides not matched to a gene: 13. The CDR3: CASSGREVGPGQFF. The CDR3 DNA reads as TGTGCCAGCAGCGGCCGGGAGGTCGGGCCCGGGCAGTTCTTC.

The chain joins TRBV27 to TRBJ2-5; D assignment may be TRBD1 or TRBD2 (5 bases each). The CDR3 loop spans 12 amino acids. CDR1 MNHEY and CDR2 SMNVEV come from the germline V gene (reference sequence). This CDR3 reads CVSGAGFETQYF. CDR3 in DNA: TGTGTCTCCGGGGCAGGGTTCGAGACCCAGTACTTC.

A single count supports this clone. V gene TRBV7-6 combines with J gene TRBJ2-7; tentative D call: TRBD2 (6 bases). Trimming removed 2 bases from V and 5 bases from J, with 16 bases in between. The CDR3 is made up of 15 amino acids. Germline-derived CDR1 and CDR2 are SGHVS and FNYEAQ. CDR3 protein: CASSLLTGSFDEQYF. The DNA of the CDR3 is TGTGCCAGCAGCTTATTGACCGGGAGTTTCGACGAGCAGTACTTC.

This chain links TRBV9 with TRBJ2-7, with TRBD2 as a possible D gene (6 bases). Germline V gene lookup returns CDR1 SGDLS and CDR2 YYNGEE. The CDR3 totals 15 residues. V was clipped by 0 bases and J by 2 bases, with 12 bases between them. The CDR3 DNA reads TGTGCCAGCAGCGTAGAGGAGGGACTCACCTACGAGCAGTACTTC. Translated, it gives CASSVEEGLTYEQYF.

The chain links TRBV4-1 to TRBJ1-5; D remains unclear. The length of the CDR3 is 20 residues. Trimming pared 0 bases from V and 0 bases from J, leaving 21 bases between. Germline V gene sequence: CDR1 MGHRA, CDR2 YSYEKL. The CDR3 DNA sequence: TGCGCCAGCAGCCAAGAGGAGCTAGAAAGGGAACATTATAGCAATCAGCCCCAGCATTTT. Translating it yields CASSQEELEREHYSNQPQHF.

The table lists this clone with a few counts. The rearrangement joins TRBV4-1 to TRBJ2-7; D is possibly TRBD1 (6 bases). Germline CDR1 is MGHRA and CDR2 is YSYEKL. The CDR3 has 16 residues. V gave up 5 bases and J gave up 4 bases, with 21 bases separating them. CDR3 loop: CASSKVLRTETYEQYF. The CDR3 bases are TGCGCCAGCAGCAAGGTCCTGCGGACAGAGACTTACGAGCAGTACTTC.

This clone was seen just once. The chain recombines TRBV7-9 with TRBJ1-1; D is unresolved. CDR3 size: 12 residues. V was pared by 3 bases and J by 5 bases, with 7 bases between. Looked up from germline, CDR1 is SEHNR and CDR2 is FQNEAQ (reference sequence). CDR3: CASSFPRTEAFF. The CDR3 nucleotides read TGTGCCAGCAGCTTCCCTAGAACTGAAGCTTTCTTT.

The chain employs TRBV6-5 and TRBJ1-1; tentative D call: TRBD1 (5 bases). The germline V and J ends were trimmed by 0 bases and 4 bases, with 12 bases remaining between them. Germline CDR1 is MNHEY and CDR2 is SVGAGI. The CDR3 is 15 residues long. The DNA for the CDR3 is TGTGCCAGCAGTTACTCGGGGGGTGTGTCCACTGAAGCTTTCTTT. This encodes CASSYSGGVSTEAFF.

This chain links TRBV28 with TRBJ2-1; 10 bases align to TRBD2. CDR1 is MDHEN and CDR2 is SYDVKM in the germline V gene. This CDR3 comprises 13 residues. With V trimmed by 7 bases and J by 8 bases, 5 bases remained unmatched. The CDR3 nucleotides are TGTGCCAGCATCTCTAGCGGGAGTTATGAGCAGTTCTTC. Translated: CASISSGSYEQFF. The full variable domain, rest sourced from reference TRBV28 and TRBJ2-1, is DVKVTQSSRYLVKRTGEKVFLECVQDMDHENMFWYRQDPGLGLRLIYFSYDVKMKEKGDIPEGYSVSREKKERFSLILESASTNQTSMYLCASISSGSYEQFFGPGTRLTVL.

The genes are TRBV29-1 and TRBJ1-1; 8 nucleotides align to TRBD1. From germline, CDR1 is SQVTM and CDR2 ANQGSEA. Losses at the gene ends were 4 bases for V and 7 bases for J; bases not matched to a gene: 11. The CDR3 contains 14 residues. DNA of the CDR3: TGCAGCGTTGGGGTGACAGGGGCCCGACATGAAGCTTTCTTT. This gives the protein CSVGVTGARHEAFF.

This chain connects TRBV30 to TRBJ2-7, with 9 bases that match TRBD2. The CDR3 spans 14 residues. The V and J ends lost 3 bases and 2 bases, in that order; junction bases with no gene match: 5. The germline CDR1 and CDR2 sequences are GTSNPN and SVGIG (reference sequence). In DNA form, the CDR3 reads TGTGCCTGGAGATCAGCGGGAGGAACCTACGAGCAGTACTTC. Its translation is CAWRSAGGTYEQYF.

This clone was recorded a few times. CDR3 sequence reads: CASSLGGLAGVFGYEQYF. The DNA of the CDR3 is TGTGCCAGCAGCTTGGGGGGACTAGCGGGAGTTTTTGGTTACGAGCAGTACTTC. V is TRBV5-6 and J is TRBJ2-7, with TRBD2 matching over 14 bases. Germline assignment: CDR1 SGHDT and CDR2 YYEEEE. V shed 0 bases and J 4 bases; nucleotides not matched to a gene: 9. The CDR3 spans 18 residues.

This chain joins TRBV7-9 and TRBJ1-3, with TRBD1 identical over 8 bases. The CDR3 runs to 19 residues. With V trimmed by 0 bases and J by 0 bases, 10 bases remained unmatched. The V gene's germline CDR1 is SEHNR and CDR2 FQNEAQ (reference sequence). CDR3 sequence: CASSLASRRTGHSGNTIYF. CDR3 DNA: TGTGCCAGCAGCTTAGCGTCTAGACGGACAGGGCACTCTGGAAACACCATATATTTT.

The rearrangement uses TRBV5-6 and TRBJ1-4, with 8 bases fitting TRBD1. Germline trimming cut 2 bases from V and 13 bases from J; bases unmatched to any gene: 19. This CDR3 is built from 17 residues. CDR1 SGHDT and CDR2 YYEEEE come from the germline V gene. The CDR3 coding sequence is TGTGCCAGCAGCTTAGACAGGGGCGTCAACCCCACGGTCGGACTGTTTTTT. This translates into CASSLDRGVNPTVGLFF. Combining the CDR3 with reference TRBV5-6 and TRBJ1-4 gives the whole variable domain DAGVTQSPTHLIKTRGQQVTLRCSPKSGHDTVSWYQQALGQGPQFIFQYYEEEERQRGNFPDRFSGHQFPNYSSELNVNALLLGDSALYLCASSLDRGVNPTVGLFFGSGTQLSVL.

In this sample, this clone turned up a few times. This chain joins TRBV11-3 and TRBJ1-5; D might be TRBD1 (5 bases). Per the germline V gene, CDR1 is SGHNT and CDR2 is YENEEA. The length of the CDR3 is 13 residues. V was clipped by 3 bases and J by 6 bases, with 9 bases between them. CDR3 sequence: CASSLPGGQPQHF. CDR3 sequence (DNA): TGTGCCAGCAGCTTGCCGGGGGGTCAGCCCCAGCATTTT.

CDR3 bases: TGTGCCACCAGGCACAATGAGCAGTTCTTC. This codes for CATRHNEQFF. The chain links TRBV27 to TRBJ2-1; D gene unclear. The CDR3 runs to 10 residues. Germline CDR1 is MNHEY and CDR2 is SMNVEV (reference sequence). Trimming left V 10 bases short and J 5 bases short, with 6 bases between.

The chain carries TRBV5-1 and TRBJ2-5; D is unclear. TRBJ2-7 explains the end of the DNA better; the J call may be wrong. Germline CDR1 reads SGHRS; CDR2 reads YFSETQ. The CDR3 loop spans 14 amino acids. The CDR3 is CASSLSGFTYEQYF. In DNA, the CDR3 is TGCGCCAGCAGCTTGTCCGGGTTCACGTACGAGCAGTACTTC.

The chain employs TRBV5-4 and TRBJ2-3; 8 bases map to TRBD2. CDR1 is SGHNT, CDR2 YYREEE, per germline (reference sequence). This CDR3 comprises 16 residues. Trimming at V came to 4 bases and at J to 3 bases, leaving 10 bases not matched to a gene. CDR3 bases: TGTGCCAGCAGCCCGGCAACTAGCGGAAAAACAGATACGCAGTATTTT. The encoded protein is CASSPATSGKTDTQYF.

The chain employs TRBV11-2 and TRBJ1-2, with TRBD1 identical over 7 bases. Germline V gene data show CDR1 as SGHAT and CDR2 as FQNNGV. Trimming cost V 5 bases and J 6 bases; bases outside gene matches: 9. The CDR3 is made up of 14 amino acids. The CDR3 bases are TGTGCCAGCAGCCTCTTATTAGGGGGCGATGGCTACACCTTC. Amino acids: CASSLLLGGDGYTF.

The V gene is TRBV5-1, the J gene TRBJ1-1; no reliable D call. The CDR3 is 13 amino acids. The germline V and J ends were trimmed by 2 bases and 4 bases, with 9 bases remaining between them. Per the germline V gene, CDR1 is SGHRS and CDR2 is YFSETQ. The CDR3 DNA reads TGCGCCAGCAGCTTAAGAGGCCTCACTGAAGCTTTCTTT. This translates into CASSLRGLTEAFF. Full variable domain (remainder filled in from reference TRBV5-1 and TRBJ1-1): KAGVTQTPRYLIKTRGQQVTLSCSPISGHRSVSWYQQTPGQGLQFLFEYFSETQRNKGNFPGRFSGRQFSNSRSEMNVSTLELGDSALYLCASSLRGLTEAFFGQGTRLTVV.

The chain has TRBV27 and TRBJ1-4, with D possibly matching TRBD1 (6 bases). The CDR3 has 16 residues. Trimming took off 6 bases at V and 7 bases at J, with 21 bases between the two ends. The germline gives CDR1 MNHEY, CDR2 SMNVEV (reference sequence). The CDR3 DNA sequence: TGTGCCAGCAGGACGGGAAGCGGGGGGCTAGGTGAAAAACTGTTTTTT. Protein product: CASRTGSGGLGEKLFF.

This chain joins TRBV2 and TRBJ2-1; D not certain. Germline CDR1 reads SNHLY; CDR2 reads FYNNEI. The CDR3 contains 15 residues. Trimming took 3 bases from V and 4 from J, leaving 13 bases between them. The CDR3 DNA reads as TGTGCCAGCAGTGACACTGGTCGCACATACAATGAGCAGTTCTTC. Translation gives CASSDTGRTYNEQFF.

This chain uses TRBV28 with TRBJ2-2; D is unresolved. V lost 5 bases, J lost 8 bases, and 9 bases lay in between. The CDR3 consists of 12 residues. Germline assignment: CDR1 MDHEN and CDR2 SYDVKM. The CDR3 DNA reads TGTGCCAGCAGTCTTATGTTTGGGGAGCTGTTTTTT. This encodes CASSLMFGELFF. Full variable domain (remainder filled in from reference TRBV28 and TRBJ2-2): DVKVTQSSRYLVKRTGEKVFLECVQDMDHENMFWYRQDPGLGLRLIYFSYDVKMKEKGDIPEGYSVSREKKERFSLILESASTNQTSMYLCASSLMFGELFFGEGSRLTVL.

DNA of the CDR3: TGCAGCGTTGGGGGGCGAGGGGATGGCTACACCTTC. Translation: CSVGGRGDGYTF. The genes are TRBV29-1 and TRBJ1-2, with D possibly being TRBD1 (6 bases). This CDR3 is 12 amino acids long. V was clipped by 4 bases and J by 6 bases, with 12 bases between them. Germline-derived CDR1 and CDR2 are SQVTM and ANQGSEA.

V and J are TRBV13 and TRBJ2-5; D might be TRBD2 (6 bases). The J call is in doubt because the DNA end fits TRBJ2-7 better. The CDR3 has 15 residues. In germline, CDR1 is PRHDT, CDR2 FYEKMQ (reference sequence). In DNA, the CDR3 is TGTGCCAGCAGCCCTGGGACTTCTAGCTCCTACGAGCAGTACTTC. Amino acid sequence: CASSPGTSSSYEQYF.

With regard to this clone: At one boundary the junction diverges from the germline segment, which might be a read error. The gene calls are TRBV13 and TRBJ1-2; 7 bases match TRBD1. Germline CDR1 reads PRHDT; CDR2 reads FYEKMQ (reference sequence). The CDR3 spans 13 residues. The CDR3 sequence is CASSVGGNYGYTF. The CDR3 DNA is TGTGCCAGCAGCGTAGGGGGCAACTATGGCTACACCTTC. Combining the CDR3 with reference TRBV13 and TRBJ1-2 gives the whole variable domain AAGVIQSPRHLIKEKRETATLKCYPIPRHDTVYWYQQGPGQDPQFLISFYEKMQSDKGSIPDRFSAQQFSDYHSELNMSSLELGDSALYFCASSVGGNYGYTFGSGTRLTVV.

This chain connects TRBV28 to TRBJ2-3; 7 bases map to TRBD1. The CDR3 contains 13 residues. With V trimmed by 7 bases and J by 6 bases, 7 bases remained unmatched. Germline-derived CDR1 and CDR2 are MDHEN and SYDVKM. CDR3 residues: CASTRQGHDTQYF. As DNA, the CDR3 is TGTGCCAGCACCCGACAGGGACACGATACGCAGTATTTT.

This chain links TRBV25-1 with TRBJ2-2, with 12 bases matching TRBD1. Germline CDR1 reads MGHDK; CDR2 reads SYGVNS. The CDR3 has 18 amino acids. With V trimmed by 6 bases and J by 4 bases, 12 bases remained unmatched. The chain's CDR3 is CASSPPPGQGAGTGELFF. CDR3 DNA sequence: TGTGCCAGCAGCCCCCCCCCGGGACAGGGGGCTGGCACCGGGGAGCTGTTTTTT. The full variable domain, its missing parts supplied by reference TRBV25-1 and TRBJ2-2, is EADIYQTPRYLVIGTGKKITLECSQTMGHDKMYWYQQDPGMELHLIHYSYGVNSTEKGDLSSESTVSRIRTEHFPLTLESARPSHTSQYLCASSPPPGQGAGTGELFFGEGSRLTVL.

The CDR3 nucleotides are TGTGCCAGCAGGAAGGATACGCAGTATTTT. Translating gives CASRKDTQYF. This chain uses TRBV2 with TRBJ2-3; the D is unclear. Between the trimmed V and J ends, which lost 6 bases and 6 bases, there was a span of 4 bases. CDR1 is SNHLY, CDR2 FYNNEI, per germline. The CDR3 is 10 residues long.